This TCR beta chain appears in the sequencing data of a study of neurological immune-mediated disorders. Study-level background: Within the group of approximately 35 multiple sclerosis patients, some 30 were relapsing-remitting, while 3 were secondary progressive. Study findings and constraints: The greatest TCR clonal expansion appeared in HTLV-1-associated myelopathy and the smallest, falling below healthy controls, in multiple sclerosis.

Sequencing runs each yielded over 190 million TCR-beta sequences from 15-18 subjects. Using its own MiXCR run on the 5' RACE reads, TCRdb lists one record per CDR3 protein. The sample comprises roughly 52,000 distinct CDR3 sequences, about 3.8% of which are singletons, and 6.5% to 8% rests with the top ten. V lost 2 bases and J 6 bases, leaving 17 bases between the germline ends. This CDR3 region has 16 residues. Looked up from germline, CDR1 is LGHDT and CDR2 is YNNKEL (reference sequence). This clonotype was recorded at least ten times. Its antigen is as yet unknown. This TCR derives from a man between 60 and 70 years old with multiple sclerosis. The sample taken for sequencing was PBMCs. The rearrangement uses TRBV3-1 and TRBJ2-1, with D perhaps being TRBD1 or TRBD2 (5 bases each). The DNA of the CDR3 is TGTGCCAGCAGCCAACAACCCATCGGGGCCAGCAATGAGCAGTTCTTC. It is translated as CASSQQPIGASNEQFF.